This is a list of T cell receptor beta chains from one sample in a study of spatial heterogeneity in lung cancer. MiXCR was run by TCRdb on the 5' RACE reads, yielding one entry per CDR3 protein. The sample includes more than 65,000 distinct CDR3 sequences, over 9.5% seen only once; the top ten take 4.6%. Sample: PBMCs, taken at surgery. All receptors come from a male donor with early-stage non-small cell lung cancer. Both conserved end residues are part of each CDR3. The order of the fields is clone size, D gene, V gene, J gene, CDR3 DNA, CDR3 protein. D genes are given only for firm matches. Clone size is given for some rows only: seen once, a few or many times, or a class if the clone is expanded.

clone_size: NA; d_call: NA; v_call: TRBV24-1; j_call: TRBJ1-5; cdr3_nt: TGTGCCACCAGTGATCCCGGTAGGGACGGCTGGGATCAGCCCCAGCATTTT; cdr3_aa: CATSDPGRDGWDQPQHF
clone_size: many; d_call: NA; v_call: TRBV12-3/TRBV12-4; j_call: TRBJ2-1; cdr3_nt: TGTGCCAGCACCGGGGACGTCTACAATGAGCAGTTCTTC; cdr3_aa: CASTGDVYNEQFF
clone_size: many; d_call: NA; v_call: TRBV29-1; j_call: TRBJ2-7; cdr3_nt: TGCAGCGTTTTACGGACGGTGTACGAGCAGTACTTC; cdr3_aa: CSVLRTVYEQYF
clone_size: NA; d_call: NA; v_call: TRBV2; j_call: TRBJ2-2; cdr3_nt: TGTGCCAGCAGTGAAGTAGGGAACACCGGGGAGCTGTTTTTT; cdr3_aa: CASSEVGNTGELFF
clone_size: few; d_call: NA; v_call: TRBV3-1; j_call: TRBJ2-3; cdr3_nt: TGTGCCAGCAGCCAAGATCCCAGGCCCAGCACAGATACGCAGTATTTT; cdr3_aa: CASSQDPRPSTDTQYF
clone_size: many; d_call: NA; v_call: TRBV7-2; j_call: TRBJ1-1; cdr3_nt: TGTGCCAGCAGCCTGGGCCGGAACACTGAAGCTTTCTTT; cdr3_aa: CASSLGRNTEAFF
clone_size: many; d_call: NA; v_call: TRBV5-6; j_call: TRBJ1-4; cdr3_nt: TGTGCCAGCAGCTTGGGTAGGAACGGAGATGAAAAACTGTTTTTT; cdr3_aa: CASSLGRNGDEKLFF
clone_size: NA; d_call: NA; v_call: TRBV2; j_call: TRBJ2-3; cdr3_nt: TGTGCCAGCAGGACTCAGCAAGGAGATACGCAGTATTTT; cdr3_aa: CASRTQQGDTQYF
clone_size: many; d_call: NA; v_call: TRBV5-1; j_call: TRBJ2-1; cdr3_nt: TGCGCCAGCAGCTTGTTGGGTCTAGCGATCAATGAGCAGTTCTTC; cdr3_aa: CASSLLGLAINEQFF
clone_size: NA; d_call: TRBD2; v_call: TRBV29-1; j_call: TRBJ2-1; cdr3_nt: TGCAGCGTCCCTGGACTAGCGGCCAATGAGCAGTTCTTC; cdr3_aa: CSVPGLAANEQFF
clone_size: NA; d_call: NA; v_call: TRBV7-9; j_call: TRBJ2-3; cdr3_nt: TGTGCCAGCAGCCCAAAGGGCACAGATACGCAGTATTTT; cdr3_aa: CASSPKGTDTQYF
clone_size: many; d_call: TRBD1; v_call: TRBV19; j_call: TRBJ1-5; cdr3_nt: TGTGCCAGTAGTGGGACAGGGGGTAGCTTAGAGCCCCAGCATTTT; cdr3_aa: CASSGTGGSLEPQHF
clone_size: NA; d_call: TRBD2; v_call: TRBV7-9; j_call: TRBJ2-5; cdr3_nt: TGTGCCAGCAGCTTACTAACTATAGCGGGAGGCGTAGAGACCCAGTACTTC; cdr3_aa: CASSLLTIAGGVETQYF
clone_size: few; d_call: NA; v_call: TRBV3-1; j_call: TRBJ1-4; cdr3_nt: TGTGCCAGCAGCCAAGAGGGAGGTAATGAAAAACTGTTTTTT; cdr3_aa: CASSQEGGNEKLFF